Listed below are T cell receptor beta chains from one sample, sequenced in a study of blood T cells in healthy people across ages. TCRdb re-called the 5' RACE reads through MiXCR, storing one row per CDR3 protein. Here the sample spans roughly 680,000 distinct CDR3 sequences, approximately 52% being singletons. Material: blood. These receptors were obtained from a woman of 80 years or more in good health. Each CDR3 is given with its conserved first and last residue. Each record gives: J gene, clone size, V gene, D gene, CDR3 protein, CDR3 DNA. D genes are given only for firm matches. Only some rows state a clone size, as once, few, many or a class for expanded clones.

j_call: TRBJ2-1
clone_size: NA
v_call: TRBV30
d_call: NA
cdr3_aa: CASDKLGNEQFF
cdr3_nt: TGTGCCTCGGACAAACTTGGCAATGAGCAGTTCTTC

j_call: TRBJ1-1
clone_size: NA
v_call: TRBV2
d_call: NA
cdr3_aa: CASNLQGTGAFF
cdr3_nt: TGTGCCAGCAATCTTCAGGGTACTGGAGCTTTCTTT

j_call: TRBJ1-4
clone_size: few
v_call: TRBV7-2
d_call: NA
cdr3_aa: CASSSSGGTTNEKLFF
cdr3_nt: TGTGCCAGCAGCTCCAGTGGGGGGACTACTAATGAAAAACTGTTTTTT

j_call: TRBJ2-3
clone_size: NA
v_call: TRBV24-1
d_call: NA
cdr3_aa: CATSTLHRDTQYF
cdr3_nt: TGTGCCACCAGCACCTTACATAGGGATACGCAGTATTTT

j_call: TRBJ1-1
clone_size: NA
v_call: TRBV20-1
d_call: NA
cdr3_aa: CSASRVGSAFF
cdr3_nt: TGCAGTGCTAGCAGGGTAGGATCAGCTTTCTTT

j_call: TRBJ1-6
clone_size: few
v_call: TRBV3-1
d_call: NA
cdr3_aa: CASSHKRLSRSYNSPLHF
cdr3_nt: TGTGCCAGCAGCCACAAGAGGTTATCCCGCTCCTATAATTCACCCCTCCACTTT

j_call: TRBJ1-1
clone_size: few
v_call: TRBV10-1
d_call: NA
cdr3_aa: CASSEAGGRGTKCTEAFF
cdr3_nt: TGCGCCAGCAGCGAGGCTGGAGGGAGGGGTACGAAGTGCACTGAAGCTTTCTTT

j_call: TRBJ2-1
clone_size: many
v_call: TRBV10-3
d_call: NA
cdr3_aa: CAISDILRSYNEQFF
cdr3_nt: TGTGCCATCAGTGACATCCTAAGGTCCTACAATGAGCAGTTCTTC

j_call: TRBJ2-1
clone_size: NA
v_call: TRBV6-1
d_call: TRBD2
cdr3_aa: CASSPGGVSGDYNEQFF
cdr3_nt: TGTGCCAGCAGTCCCGGCGGGGTTAGCGGGGATTACAATGAGCAGTTCTTC

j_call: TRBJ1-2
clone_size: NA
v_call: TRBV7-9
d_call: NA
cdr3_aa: CASSLASAGYGYTF
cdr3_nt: TGTGCCAGCAGCTTAGCCTCAGCTGGCTATGGCTACACCTTC

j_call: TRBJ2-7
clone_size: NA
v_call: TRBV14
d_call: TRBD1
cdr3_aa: CASSQDREPYEQYF
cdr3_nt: TGTGCCAGCAGCCAGGACAGGGAGCCCTACGAGCAGTACTTC

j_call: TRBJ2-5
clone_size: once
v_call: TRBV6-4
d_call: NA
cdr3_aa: CARDRETQYF
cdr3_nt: TGTGCCAGGGACAGAGAGACCCAGTACTTC

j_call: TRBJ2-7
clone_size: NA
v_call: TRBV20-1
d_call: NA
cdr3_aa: CSASRQGGIYEQYF
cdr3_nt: TGCAGTGCTAGTCGTCAGGGTGGAATCTACGAGCAGTACTTC

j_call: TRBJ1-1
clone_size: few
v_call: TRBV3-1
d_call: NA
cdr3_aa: CASSLGAEAFF
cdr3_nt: TGTGCCAGCAGCCTGGGGGCCGAAGCTTTCTTT

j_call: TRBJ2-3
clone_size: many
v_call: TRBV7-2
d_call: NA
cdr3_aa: CASSLVGYPDTQYF
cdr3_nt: TGTGCCAGCAGCTTAGTGGGGTATCCAGATACGCAGTATTTT

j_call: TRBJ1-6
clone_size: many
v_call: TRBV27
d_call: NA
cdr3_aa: CASAREGGSSYNSPLHF
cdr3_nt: TGTGCCAGCGCCAGAGAGGGCGGAAGCTCCTATAATTCACCCCTCCACTTT

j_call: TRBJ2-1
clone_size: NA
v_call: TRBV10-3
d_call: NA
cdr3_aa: CAISESGGGNEQFF
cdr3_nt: TGTGCCATCAGTGAGTCCGGTGGTGGTAATGAGCAGTTCTTC

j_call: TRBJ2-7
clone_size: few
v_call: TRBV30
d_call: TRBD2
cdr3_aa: CAWRERREGLNEQYF
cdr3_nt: TGTGCCTGGAGGGAACGGCGGGAGGGCCTCAATGAGCAGTACTTC

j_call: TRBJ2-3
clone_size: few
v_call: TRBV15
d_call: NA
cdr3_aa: CATSRDEEADTQYF
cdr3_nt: TGTGCCACCAGCAGAGATGAAGAGGCAGATACGCAGTATTTT

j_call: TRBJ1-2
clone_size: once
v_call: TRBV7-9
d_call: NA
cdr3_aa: CASSGPNYGYTF
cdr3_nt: TGTGCCAGCAGCGGCCCTAACTATGGCTACACCTTC

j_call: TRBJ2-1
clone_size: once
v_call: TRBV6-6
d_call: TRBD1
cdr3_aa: CASSWDSDEQFF
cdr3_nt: TGTGCCAGCAGTTGGGACAGTGATGAGCAGTTCTTC

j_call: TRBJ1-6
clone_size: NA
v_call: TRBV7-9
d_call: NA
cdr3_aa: CASGYGVGNSPLHF
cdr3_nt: TGTGCCAGCGGCTACGGGGTAGGCAATTCACCCCTCCACTTT

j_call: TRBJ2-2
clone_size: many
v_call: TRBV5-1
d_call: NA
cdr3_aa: CASSLDVRTGELFF
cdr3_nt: TGCGCCAGCAGCTTGGATGTACGCACCGGGGAGCTGTTTTTT

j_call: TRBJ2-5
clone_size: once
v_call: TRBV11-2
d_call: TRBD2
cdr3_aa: CASSLVRGGRMDNEQYF
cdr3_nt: TGTGCCAGCAGCTTAGTTCGAGGCGGGAGGATGGACAATGAGCAGTACTTC

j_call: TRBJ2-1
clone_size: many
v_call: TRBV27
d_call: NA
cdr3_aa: CASSFYQGSITYNEQFF
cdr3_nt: TGTGCCAGCAGTTTCTACCAGGGGTCCATCACCTACAATGAGCAGTTCTTC